This passage covers 26 T cell receptor beta chains from one sample sequenced in a study of CD8+CD57+ T cells in acquired aplastic anemia (dated by TCRdb to between 2017 and 2018). The sequencer was an Illumina HiSeq 2000. Genomic DNA was used as template for profiling of TCR beta VDJ combinations and CDR3 sequences. TCRdb trimmed the raw reads at Q25, called clones with MiXCR and kept productive beta chains. Each entry is one CDR3 protein sequence, shown with its most common DNA and genes. The sample table lists 68,000 or so distinct CDR3 sequences, 45% to 60% of them with a count of one. The ten largest make up around 8% of the sample. Sequenced: sorted CD4+, CD8+, or CD8+CD57+ T cells (not recorded which) from PBMCs. The receptors shown here come from a human donor in good health, serving as a control.

This clonotype was seen a few times. The rearrangement uses TRBV24-1 and TRBJ1-5; no reliable D call. Trimming shortened V by 0 bases and J by 4 bases, and 3 bases separated the two germline ends. The germline V gene encodes CDR1 KGHDR and CDR2 SFDVKD. CDR3 length equals 13 residues. CDR3 bases: TGTGCCACCAGTGATTTGGAGAATCAGCCCCAGCATTTT. This codes for CATSDLENQPQHF.

This clonotype is a singleton in its sample. The chain combines TRBV19 with TRBJ1-2, with 8 bases matching TRBD1. Unmatched junction bases numbered 8, after V lost 7 bases and J lost 4 bases. CDR1 is LNHDA and CDR2 is SQIVND in the germline V gene (reference sequence). The CDR3 contains 14 residues. CDR3 amino acids: CASTPSTGVYGYTF. CDR3 bases: TGTGCCAGTACCCCATCGACAGGGGTCTATGGCTACACCTTC.

V usage is TRBV7-2 and J usage is TRBJ2-7, with D possibly being TRBD1 (6 bases). The CDR3 runs to 14 residues. V was cut by 6 bases and J by 2 bases, with 14 bases left in between. The germline CDR1 and CDR2 sequences are SGHTA and FQGNSA. Written as DNA, the CDR3 is TGTGCCAGCAGTGGGCAGGGGATCACCTACGAGCAGTACTTC. Translated: CASSGQGITYEQYF.

This clonotype was recorded only once. V is TRBV15 and J is TRBJ1-5; D unresolved. Germline-derived CDR1 and CDR2 are LNHNV and YYDKDF (reference sequence). There are 16 residues in the CDR3. Between the trimmed V and J ends, which lost 0 bases and 4 bases, there was a span of 13 bases. The CDR3 sequence is CATSRDRGSRNQPQHF. DNA of the CDR3: TGTGCCACCAGCAGAGATCGGGGTAGCAGAAATCAGCCCCAGCATTTT. Supplemented by reference TRBV15 and TRBJ1-5, the full variable domain reads DAMVIQNPRYQVTQFGKPVTLSCSQTLNHNVMYWYQQKSSQAPKLLFHYYDKDFNNEADTPDNFQSRRPNTSFCFLDIRSPGLGDTAMYLCATSRDRGSRNQPQHFGDGTRLSIL.

The V call is TRBV19, the J call TRBJ2-6, with 9 bases matching TRBD1. The V gene end was trimmed by 4 bases and the J gene end by 2 bases; junction bases not matched to a gene: 9. The CDR3 totals 18 residues. The germline CDR1 and CDR2 sequences are LNHDA and SQIVND (reference sequence). The CDR3 nucleotides read TGTGCCAGTAGTACTCTACCGGGACAGGGCGCTGGGGCCAACGTCCTGACTTTC. This codes for CASSTLPGQGAGANVLTF.

This rearrangement joins TRBV2 to TRBJ2-3; D ambiguous. This CDR3 comprises 16 residues. Deletions cut 6 bases from V and 0 bases from J, with 16 bases between. Germline CDR1 SNHLY, CDR2 FYNNEI. The CDR3 loop reads CASRVGYGGSTDTQYF. The DNA of the CDR3 is TGTGCCAGCAGGGTCGGATACGGCGGAAGCACAGATACGCAGTATTTT.

The chain uses TRBV5-1 and TRBJ2-7; D is ambiguous. CDR3 length: 14 amino acids. V shed 4 bases and J shed 2 bases, with 13 bases lying between them. The germline V gene encodes CDR1 SGHRS and CDR2 YFSETQ. In DNA form, the CDR3 reads TGCGCCAGCAGCCCCCGGCACAGAACCTACGAGCAGTACTTC. Amino acid sequence: CASSPRHRTYEQYF.

This clonotype was recorded at least ten times. The chain recombines TRBV29-1 with TRBJ1-1, with TRBD1 matching 7 bases. J gave up 5 bases and V 1 base, and 16 bases lay outside the gene matches. The CDR3 spans 17 residues. The germline gives CDR1 SQVTM, CDR2 ANQGSEA. The CDR3 protein is CSVEVPRQGEARTEAFF. The CDR3 DNA follows: TGCAGCGTTGAAGTCCCCCGACAGGGAGAGGCAAGGACTGAAGCTTTCTTT.

The sample holds many counts of this clonotype. One base away lies a much larger clone, so this may be a sequencing read error. The chain employs TRBV15 and TRBJ1-5; TRBD1 matches at 10 bases. This CDR3 comprises 18 residues. Per germline, CDR1 LNHNV and CDR2 YYDKDF (reference sequence). CDR3 region: CVTSPILPGDRGKQPQHF. The CDR3 DNA reads as TGTGTCACCAGCCCAATATTACCGGGGGACAGGGGTAAGCAGCCCCAGCATTTT.

This chain uses TRBV2 with TRBJ2-5; D uncertain. This CDR3 region has 13 residues. The V gene's germline CDR1 is SNHLY and CDR2 FYNNEI. Deletions cut 2 bases from V and 2 bases from J, with 6 bases between. The CDR3 sequence is CASSEIRQETQYF. The CDR3 DNA reads TGTGCCAGCAGTGAAATTAGACAAGAGACCCAGTACTTC.

This clonotype was detected only once. CDR3: CSVARQGIYEQYF. CDR3 nucleotide sequence: TGCAGCGTTGCAAGACAGGGTATCTACGAGCAGTACTTC. The rearrangement links TRBV29-1 to TRBJ2-7; 7 bases agree with TRBD1. CDR1 and CDR2 (germline): SQVTM, ANQGSEA. The CDR3 sequence is 13 residues long. Trimming took 4 bases from V and 3 from J; bases not matched to a gene: 6.

DNA of the CDR3: TGTGCCAGTACTCAGACAGGATATGGCTACACCTTC. This gives the protein CASTQTGYGYTF. The chain has TRBV19 and TRBJ1-2; a weak D match, TRBD1 (6 bases). Germline V gene sequence: CDR1 LNHDA, CDR2 SQIVND (reference sequence). This CDR3 is built from 12 residues. V shed 7 bases and J shed 5 bases, with 11 bases lying between them.

The rearrangement joins TRBV19 to TRBJ1-5; D perhaps matches TRBD1 (5 bases). Trimming shortened V by 8 bases and J by 0 bases, and 8 bases separated the two germline ends. Germline CDR1 LNHDA, CDR2 SQIVND (reference sequence). The CDR3 has 13 residues. CDR3 nucleotide sequence: TGTGCCAGTCGGACACTTAGCAATCAGCCCCAGCATTTT. Protein sequence: CASRTLSNQPQHF. Variable domain in full (rest from reference TRBV19 and TRBJ1-5): DGGITQSPKYLFRKEGQNVTLSCEQNLNHDAMYWYRQDPGQGLRLIYYSQIVNDFQKGDIAEGYSVSREKKESFPLTVTSAQKNPTAFYLCASRTLSNQPQHFGDGTRLSIL.

This clonotype is a singleton in its sample. The rearrangement uses TRBV2 and TRBJ1-1; D may be TRBD1 (6 bases). Germline CDR1 is SNHLY and CDR2 is FYNNEI. The ends were cut back, 9 bases at V and 0 bases at J, with 11 bases in the middle. This CDR3 has 13 residues. The CDR3 region is CARGGGMNTEAFF. The CDR3 DNA is TGTGCCAGAGGAGGGGGAATGAACACTGAAGCTTTCTTT.

This clonotype was observed at least ten times. In this CDR3 the conserved last residue, phenylalanine or tryptophan, is missing, so a read error is likely. The gene calls are TRBV7-6 and TRBJ2-1; TRBD2 is a possible D gene (7 bases). The V end lost 4 bases, the J end lost 9 bases, and 16 bases lay between the germline ends. CDR1 is SGHVS, CDR2 FNYEAQ, per germline. This CDR3 is built from 14 residues. This CDR3 reads CASSSLVGGGEQFL. In nucleotides, the CDR3 is TGTGCCAGCAGCTCCCTTGTGGGAGGGGGTGAGCAGTTCCTC.

This clonotype was counted between two and nine times. The chain's CDR3 is CSGSGGAGGTQYF. CDR3 sequence (DNA): TGCAGCGGAAGTGGGGGGGCCGGAGGGACCCAGTACTTC. The chain is built from TRBV29-1 and TRBJ2-5, with D maybe TRBD2 (7 bases). This CDR3 is 13 amino acids long. Trimming pared 7 bases from V and 7 bases from J, leaving 19 bases between. The germline CDR1 and CDR2 sequences are SQVTM and ANQGSEA.

The chain has TRBV7-8 and TRBJ2-7, with D possibly matching TRBD2 (5 bases). The CDR3 extends over 15 amino acids. Between the trimmed V and J ends, which lost 1 base and 0 bases, there was a span of 10 bases. Germline CDR1 SGHVS, CDR2 FQNEAQ. CDR3: CASSLVGTSSYEQYV. CDR3 sequence (DNA): TGTGCCAGCAGCTTAGTAGGCACTAGCTCCTACGAGCAGTACGTC.

In its sample, this clonotype was seen many times. The chain carries TRBV12-3 or TRBV12-4 and TRBJ2-5; possible D gene TRBD1, 6 bases. V lost 5 bases and J lost 4, with 17 bases in between. The CDR3 length is 15 residues. This CDR3 is CASSGYPQGLETQYF. CDR3 nucleotides: TGTGCCAGCAGTGGATACCCTCAGGGGTTAGAGACCCAGTACTTC.

This clonotype was seen repeatedly, ten times or more. V gene TRBV6-1 combines with J gene TRBJ1-5; 10 bases map to TRBD1. This CDR3 spans 15 amino acids. Germline values: CDR1 MNHNS, CDR2 SASEGT. The J segment lost 3 bases and the V segment lost 5 bases, leaving 4 bases of the junction unmatched. The CDR3 bases are TGTGCCAGCAGTACGGGACAGGGGTACAATCAGCCCCAGCATTTT. This translates into CASSTGQGYNQPQHF.

This clonotype was found many times. The V call is TRBV6-1, the J call TRBJ1-3; weak D call: TRBD1 (6 bases). This CDR3 has 14 amino acids. The V end lost 8 bases, the J end lost 4 bases, and 15 bases lay between the germline ends. The germline gives CDR1 MNHNS, CDR2 SASEGT. The CDR3 spells CASRLTGAGNTIYF. In DNA, the CDR3 is TGTGCCAGCCGACTCACGGGGGCCGGAAACACCATATATTTT.

The chain has TRBV12-3 or TRBV12-4 and TRBJ2-1; no reliable D call. This CDR3 comprises 12 residues. Between the trimmed V and J ends, which lost 5 bases and 13 bases, there was a span of 15 bases. CDR3 coding DNA: TGTGCCAGCAGTCAGACTCCAACCTCTCAGTTCTTC. Translating it yields CASSQTPTSQFF.

The sample holds many counts of this clonotype. The CDR3 here is CASSLVGKETQYF. CDR3 coding DNA: TGTGCCAGCAGTTTAGTGGGTAAAGAGACCCAGTACTTC. The rearrangement links TRBV12-3 or TRBV12-4 to TRBJ2-5; D uncertain. Trimming pared 1 base from V and 3 bases from J, leaving 6 bases between. This CDR3 spans 13 amino acids.

Many counts were recorded for this clonotype. The chain is built from TRBV4-1 and TRBJ1-5; unclear D gene. CDR3 size: 14 residues. The V and J ends lost 3 bases and 7 bases respectively, with 13 bases between them. Looked up from germline, CDR1 is MGHRA and CDR2 is YSYEKL. The CDR3 here is CASSQPGLSQPQHF. The DNA of the CDR3 is TGCGCCAGCAGCCAGCCCGGGTTGTCCCAGCCCCAGCATTTT.

V gene TRBV20-1 combines with J gene TRBJ2-1, with 10 bases that match TRBD2. Germline CDR1 is DFQATT and CDR2 is SNEGSKA (reference sequence). Losses at the gene ends were 0 bases for V and 4 bases for J; bases not matched to a gene: 3. There are 15 residues in the CDR3. For the CDR3, the DNA is TGCAGTGCTAGAGATGGGACTAGCGATTACAATGAGCAGTTCTTC. Translating it yields CSARDGTSDYNEQFF.

V is TRBV4-1 and J is TRBJ1-6, with 8 bases that match TRBD1. This CDR3 has 16 amino acids. Trimming removed 6 bases from V and 0 bases from J; junction bases left unmatched: 4. CDR1 and CDR2 from the germline V gene are MGHRA and YSYEKL. The CDR3 loop reads CASRPGGASYNSPLHF. CDR3 coding DNA: TGCGCCAGCAGGCCAGGGGGCGCCTCCTATAATTCACCCCTCCACTTT.

This clonotype was seen repeatedly, ten times or more. V and J are TRBV7-9 and TRBJ1-5, with 7 bases identical to TRBD1. CDR1 and CDR2 (germline): SEHNR, FQNEAQ (reference sequence). V was pared by 5 bases and J by 3 bases, with 10 bases of the junction left unmatched. CDR3 length: 16 amino acids. The CDR3 reads CASSLDPGQYNQPQHF. DNA of the CDR3: TGTGCCAGCAGCCTGGACCCGGGACAGTACAATCAGCCCCAGCATTTT. Filled out from reference TRBV7-9 and TRBJ1-5, the complete variable domain reads DTGVSQNPRHKITKRGQNVTFRCDPISEHNRLYWYRQTLGQGPEFLTYFQNEAQLEKSRLLSDRFSAERPKGSFSTLEIQRTEQGDSAMYLCASSLDPGQYNQPQHFGDGTRLSIL.